This T cell receptor beta chain is from a study of cytomegalovirus exposure and HLA in healthy donors. TCRdb's table, derived via immunoSEQ multiplex PCR, lists solely in-frame clones and lacks some. The table includes 150,000 to 250,000 clones, 70% to 85% detected once. Trimming removed 3 bases from V and 6 bases from J, with 12 bases in between. The length of the CDR3 is 14 residues. From germline, CDR1 is LNHDA and CDR2 SQIVND (reference sequence). Sequencing input: PBMCs. The chain couples TRBV19 to TRBJ1-5; D is uncertain. The TCR originated in a woman in her twenties or thirties in good health and CMV-seropositive. The CDR3 region is CASSIAEGGQPQHF. The DNA of the CDR3 is TGTGCCAGTAGTATCGCGGAGGGCGGTCAGCCCCAGCATTTT. The full variable domain, in which reference TRBV19 and TRBJ1-5 provide the parts outside the CDR3, is DGGITQSPKYLFRKEGQNVTLSCEQNLNHDAMYWYRQDPGQGLRLIYYSQIVNDFQKGDIAEGYSVSREKKESFPLTVTSAQKNPTAFYLCASSIAEGGQPQHFGDGTRLSIL.